The clone carrying this T cell receptor beta chain was counted at least ten times. TCRdb re-derived calls from the PCR reads in MiXCR, one entry per CDR3 protein. Here the sample spans more than 9,500 distinct CDR3 sequences, roughly half being singletons. The sample belongs to a study of tumor-infiltrating lymphocytes in oesophageal squamous cell carcinoma. The clonotype was recovered from a male donor with esophageal squamous cell carcinoma. The sequenced sample consisted of esophageal tumor tissue.

Written as DNA, the CDR3 is TGTGCCAGCAGCCAAGGGACTCAACCGTACCAAGAGACCCAGTACTTC. Protein: CASSQGTQPYQETQYF. V is TRBV4-2 and J is TRBJ2-5; D is possibly TRBD2 (5 bases). V lost 1 base to trimming and J lost 0 bases, with 12 bases between them. The CDR3 length is 16 residues. Germline V CDR1 and CDR2: LGHNA, YNFKEQ.